This T cell receptor (beta chain) stems from a study of somatic mutations in cytotoxic T cells in rheumatoid arthritis. The ends were cut back, 3 bases at V and 3 bases at J, with 8 bases in the middle. The CDR3 runs to 13 residues. Germline V gene sequence: CDR1 SGHNT, CDR2 YYREEE (reference sequence). Study conclusions and caveats: CD8+ clonality rose with age in rheumatoid arthritis patients, unlike in healthy controls. The antigen targets of the expanded CD8+ clones lacked identification.

Data came from immunoSEQ multiplex PCR; TCRdb stores just in-frame clones and leaves some out. The repertoire has some 20,000 clones, around 83% of them found once; the top ten carry approximately 11%. Regarding this clone: Its antigen is still unknown.

The gene calls are TRBV5-4 and TRBJ2-3; D perhaps matches TRBD1 (5 bases). Material for sequencing was CD8+ T cells sorted from blood. This clonotype originated in a man aged 18-30 years with rheumatoid arthritis. In DNA form, the CDR3 reads TGTGCCAGCAGCTCCAGGGAAACAGATACGCAGTATTTT. As protein: CASSSRETDTQYF.